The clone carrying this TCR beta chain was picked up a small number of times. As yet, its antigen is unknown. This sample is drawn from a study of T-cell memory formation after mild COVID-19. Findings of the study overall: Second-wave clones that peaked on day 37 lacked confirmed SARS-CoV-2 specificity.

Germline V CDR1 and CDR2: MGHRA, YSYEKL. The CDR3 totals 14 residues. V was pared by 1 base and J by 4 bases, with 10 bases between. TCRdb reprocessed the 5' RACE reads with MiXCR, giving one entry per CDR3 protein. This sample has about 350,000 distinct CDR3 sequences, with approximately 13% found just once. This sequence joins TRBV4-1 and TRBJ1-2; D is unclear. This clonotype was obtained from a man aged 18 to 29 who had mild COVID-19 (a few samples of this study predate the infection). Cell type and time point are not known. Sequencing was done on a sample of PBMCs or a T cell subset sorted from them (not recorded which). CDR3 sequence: CASSQGPGGYGYTF. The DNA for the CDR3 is TGCGCCAGCAGCCAAGGACCAGGAGGCTATGGCTACACCTTC.